The 15 T cell receptor beta chains below all came from one sample that was sequenced in a study of CD8 T cells in ankylosing spondylitis. TCRdb ran MiXCR on the 5' RACE reads and lists one entry per CDR3 protein. In the table there are approximately 190,000 distinct CDR3 sequences, around 13% of which are singletons. The sample comprised blood, either unsorted or a sorted T cell fraction (not recorded which). These receptors came from a female donor with ankylosing spondylitis or in good health (not recorded which).

This clonotype came up many times. This rearrangement joins TRBV5-6 to TRBJ2-5; D is possibly TRBD2 (5 bases). The CDR3 covers 16 residues. V dropped 0 bases and J dropped 4 bases, with 16 bases sitting between them. CDR1 is SGHDT, CDR2 YYEEEE, per germline. The CDR3 loop is CASSLVSEGVRETQYF. For the CDR3, the DNA is TGTGCCAGCAGCTTGGTTAGTGAGGGAGTTCGAGAGACCCAGTACTTC.

Turning to this clonotype: A read error is possible here, since a much larger clone lies one base away. This chain joins TRBV27 and TRBJ1-5; a possible D gene is TRBD1 (6 bases). The germline V gene encodes CDR1 MNHEY and CDR2 SMNVEV (reference sequence). The CDR3 has 15 amino acids. V was shortened by 11 bases and J by 3 bases, with 20 bases between the two germline ends. CDR3 sequence reads: CAGAQGNVDNQPQHF. The CDR3 DNA reads as TGTGCCGGCGCACAGGGAAATGTCGACAATCAGCCCCAGCATTTT.

This clonotype turned up a few times. The V gene is TRBV27, the J gene TRBJ2-7; weak D call: TRBD1 (5 bases). Germline lookup yields CDR1 MNHEY and CDR2 SMNVEV (reference sequence). The V gene lost 3 bases and the J gene lost 1 base, with 16 bases spanning the gap. The CDR3 is 16 residues long. CDR3 in amino acids: CASSFNGWGESYEQYF. The CDR3 DNA is TGTGCCAGCAGTTTTAACGGATGGGGCGAGTCCTACGAGCAGTACTTC.

This clonotype was counted between two and nine times. J is TRBJ1-2 and V is TRBV27; TRBD1 might be the D (6 bases). The CDR3 consists of 13 residues. V was trimmed by 3 bases and J by 4 bases, leaving 9 bases between them. CDR1 and CDR2 (germline): MNHEY, SMNVEV (reference sequence). The CDR3 sequence is CASSFARGYGYTF. As DNA, the CDR3 is TGTGCCAGCAGTTTTGCCAGGGGCTATGGCTACACCTTC.

The chain is built from TRBV19 and TRBJ2-1; no reliable D call. V lost 7 bases, J lost 3 bases, and 4 bases lay in between. Germline loops: CDR1 LNHDA, CDR2 SQIVND (reference sequence). The CDR3 length is 11 residues. The CDR3 sequence is CASKDYNEQFF. The CDR3 DNA reads TGTGCCAGTAAGGACTACAATGAGCAGTTCTTC.

Of note for this clonotype: This may be a read error, as it is one base from a much larger clone. The V gene is TRBV28, the J gene TRBJ2-1; TRBD2 aligns across 15 bases. Germline assignment: CDR1 MDHEN and CDR2 SYDVKM. CDR3 size: 18 residues. J lost 4 bases, V lost 5 bases, and 9 bases had no gene match. The CDR3 region is CASSTEGLAGGPYNEQFF. The CDR3 region has the DNA TGTGCCAGCAGTACCGAGGGACTAGCGGGAGGACCATACAATGAGCAGTTCTTC.

This clonotype showed up many times. In DNA form, the CDR3 reads TGCAGTGCTGGTAGCGGATACACAGATACGCAGTATTTT. Protein sequence: CSAGSGYTDTQYF. The rearrangement joins TRBV20-1 to TRBJ2-3; TRBD2 might be the D (6 bases). The CDR3 loop spans 13 amino acids. V lost 5 bases, J lost 2 bases, and 11 bases lay in between. The germline V gene has CDR1 DFQATT and CDR2 SNEGSKA (reference sequence).

This clonotype was seen only a few times. This sequence joins TRBV7-3 and TRBJ2-3; 7 bases are a match to TRBD1. The CDR3 loop spans 14 amino acids. CDR1 and CDR2 from the germline V gene are SGHTA and FQGTGA. The J segment lost 2 bases and the V segment lost 6 bases, leaving 5 bases of the junction unmatched. The CDR3 reads CASSLGQHTDTQYF. CDR3 bases: TGTGCCAGCAGTCTGGGACAGCACACAGATACGCAGTATTTT.

Details on this clonotype: The junction departs from germline at one end; a sequencing error may be responsible. This sequence joins TRBV20-1 and TRBJ2-2; D is ambiguous. CDR1 and CDR2 (germline): DFQATT, SNEGSKA (reference sequence). This CDR3 is built from 16 residues. CDR3 amino acids: CCAREIRLPNTGELFF. CDR3 coding DNA: TGCTGTGCTAGAGAGATTCGCTTACCTAACACCGGGGAGCTGTTTTTT.

The rearrangement joins TRBV7-9 to TRBJ2-1; 9 bases match TRBD2. Germline lookup yields CDR1 SEHNR and CDR2 FQNEAQ (reference sequence). The CDR3 has 16 amino acids. Unmatched junction bases numbered 2, after V lost 1 base and J lost 1 base. The CDR3 is CASSLGGRGSYNEQFF. The CDR3 coding sequence is TGTGCCAGCAGCTTAGGCGGGAGGGGGTCCTACAATGAGCAGTTCTTC.

This clonotype showed up many times. This chain links TRBV20-1 with TRBJ1-3; D is uncertain. V was cut by 3 bases and J by 3 bases, with 12 bases left in between. Germline V gene data show CDR1 as DFQATT and CDR2 as SNEGSKA (reference sequence). CDR3 length: 14 amino acids. DNA of the CDR3: TGCAGTGCTAGTGTCGCCAGTGGTGGAAACACCATATATTTT. It translates to CSASVASGGNTIYF.

The chain links TRBV10-3 to TRBJ1-4; D is possibly TRBD1 (6 bases). Germline V gene lookup returns CDR1 ENHRY and CDR2 SYGVKD. Trimming shortened V by 4 bases and J by 10 bases, and 13 bases separated the two germline ends. This CDR3 is 13 amino acids long. Written as DNA, the CDR3 is TGTGCCATCAGTGCAGGGGCAGTGGGAAAACTGTTTTTT. Translation: CAISAGAVGKLFF.

This clonotype was seen many times. This sequence joins TRBV5-1 and TRBJ2-1; 10 bases align to TRBD1. V was pared by 0 bases and J by 7 bases, with 1 base of the junction left unmatched. Germline V lookup: CDR1 SGHRS, CDR2 YFSETQ. This CDR3 has 14 residues. The CDR3 DNA sequence: TGCGCCAGCAGCTTGGAGGACAGGGGGAATGAGCAGTTCTTC. This sequence encodes CASSLEDRGNEQFF.

This clonotype came up many times. The chain carries TRBV3-1 and TRBJ1-2; weak D call: TRBD1 (5 bases). The CDR3 has 15 residues. V lost 7 bases to trimming and J lost 2 bases, with 17 bases between them. Germline assignment: CDR1 LGHDT and CDR2 YNNKEL (reference sequence). The chain's CDR3 is CASTKANRGNYGYTF. The CDR3 DNA sequence: TGTGCCAGCACCAAAGCTAATCGGGGGAACTATGGCTACACCTTC.

This clonotype was recorded at least ten times. The chain uses TRBV10-3 and TRBJ2-3; 9 bases map to TRBD1. The V and J ends lost 6 bases and 2 bases, in that order; junction bases with no gene match: 9. The length of the CDR3 is 16 residues. In germline, CDR1 is ENHRY, CDR2 SYGVKD. The CDR3 nucleotides are TGTGCCATCAGCTCCACCGACAGGGGGTACACAGATACGCAGTATTTT. Its translation: CAISSTDRGYTDTQYF.